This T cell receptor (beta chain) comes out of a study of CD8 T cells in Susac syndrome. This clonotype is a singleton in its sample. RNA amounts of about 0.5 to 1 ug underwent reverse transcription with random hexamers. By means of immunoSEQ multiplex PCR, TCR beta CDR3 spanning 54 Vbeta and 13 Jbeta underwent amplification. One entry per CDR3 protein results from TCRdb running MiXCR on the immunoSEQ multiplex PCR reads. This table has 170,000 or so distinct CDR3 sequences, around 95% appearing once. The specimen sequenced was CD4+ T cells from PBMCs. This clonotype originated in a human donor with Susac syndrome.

The CDR3 DNA reads as TGCGCCAGCACTAGCGGGGACACAGATACGCAGTATTTT. It specifies CASTSGDTDTQYF. The V call is TRBV5-1, the J call TRBJ2-3; 9 positions match TRBD2. CDR3 size: 13 residues. Germline V gene sequence: CDR1 SGHRS, CDR2 YFSETQ. Trimming cost V 6 bases and J 2 bases; bases outside gene matches: 1.